The 23 T cell receptor beta chains given below trace back to one sample, sequenced in a study of cytomegalovirus exposure and HLA in healthy donors (dated by TCRdb to between 2016 and 2019). Library preparation employed the immunoSEQ multiplex PCR assay. The multiplex PCR relied on a mix of 60 forward primers for TCR Vbeta segments and 13 reverse primers for TCR Jbeta segments. The source is immuneACCESS, and TCRdb retained only in-frame sequences with V and J called. Part of the clones is not carried over; for the studies checked, unresolved V genes explain less than half of this, and the remainder is unexplained. Within this sample are about 170,000 clones, with 60% to 80% of them counted one time only. 2.5% to 3.5% of the sample comes from the top ten. Sequences were obtained from PBMCs. The receptors shown here come from a female donor in good health and CMV-seronegative.

The V and J genes are TRBV21-1 and TRBJ2-7; TRBD2 is taken as the D call from the table, unchecked against the DNA. TRBV21-1 is assigned pseudogene status. The CDR3 has 16 amino acids. Here the CDR3 reads CASSAQILATSYEQYF. CDR3 coding DNA: TGTGCCAGCAGCGCACAGATTCTAGCGACATCCTACGAGCAGTACTTC.

This chain connects TRBV11-2 to TRBJ2-3; the D gene is possibly TRBD2 (6 bases). The V end was cut by 8 bases, the J end by 8 bases, with 8 bases between. This CDR3 has 10 residues. Germline V gene lookup returns CDR1 SGHAT and CDR2 FQNNGV. The CDR3 nucleotides are TGTGCCAGCTTGGGAGGTACGCAGTATTTT. It translates to CASLGGTQYF.

The rearrangement links TRBV14 to TRBJ2-7; 15 positions match TRBD2. Trimming at V came to 4 bases and at J to 2 bases, leaving 3 bases not matched to a gene. CDR1 is SGHDN, CDR2 FVKESK, per germline. The CDR3 extends over 16 amino acids. CDR3 bases: TGTGCCAGCAGCCCGGGACTAGCGGGAGGACCCTACGAGCAGTACTTC. This sequence encodes CASSPGLAGGPYEQYF.

This clone was seen only a few times. Other DNA sequences from this sample encode an identical CDR3 as well. The chain has TRBV7-2 and TRBJ1-5; D gene uncertain. The ends were cut back, 5 bases at V and 1 base at J, with 3 bases in the middle. This CDR3 contains 12 residues. Per germline, CDR1 SGHTA and CDR2 FQGNSA. CDR3 in amino acids: CASSLSNQPQHF. CDR3 bases: TGTGCCAGCAGCCTAAGCAATCAGCCCCAGCATTTT.

The V gene is TRBV15, the J gene TRBJ1-1; D possibly corresponds to TRBD1 (5 bases). The germline V gene encodes CDR1 LNHNV and CDR2 YYDKDF (reference sequence). Trimming pared 0 bases from V and 6 bases from J, leaving 14 bases between. The CDR3 runs to 15 residues. CDR3 nucleotides: TGTGCCACCAGCAGAGATCCAGGGACTGCGGCTGAAGCTTTCTTT. The encoded protein is CATSRDPGTAAEAFF.

The chain carries TRBV12-5 and TRBJ1-1; D is perhaps TRBD1 (6 bases). Trimming removed 4 bases at V and 7 bases at J, with 16 bases between. Germline V gives CDR1 LGHNT, CDR2 FRNRAP. This CDR3 has 14 residues. In DNA, the CDR3 is TGTGCTAGTGGTTACGGTGGGGGCCGCGGTGAAGCTTTCTTT. This translates into CASGYGGGRGEAFF.

The chain uses TRBV19 and TRBJ2-2, with D possibly matching TRBD1 (6 bases). Germline CDR1 LNHDA, CDR2 SQIVND (reference sequence). V lost 4 bases to trimming and J lost 0 bases, with 9 bases between them. CDR3 size: 15 residues. The CDR3 DNA reads as TGTGCCAGTAGTACCGGGACAACGAACACCGGGGAGCTGTTTTTT. It is translated as CASSTGTTNTGELFF.

J is TRBJ2-7 and V is TRBV5-4, with D maybe TRBD1 (6 bases). V was cut by 2 bases and J by 4 bases, with 13 bases left in between. Germline CDR1 reads SGHNT; CDR2 reads YYREEE (reference sequence). This CDR3 comprises 14 residues. The CDR3 sequence is CASSLGGAQYEQYF. Here the CDR3 DNA reads TGTGCCAGCAGCTTAGGGGGAGCTCAGTACGAGCAGTACTTC. The variable domain in full, with the rest retrieved from reference TRBV5-4 and TRBJ2-7, is ETGVTQSPTHLIKTRGQQVTLRCSSQSGHNTVSWYQQALGQGPQFIFQYYREEENGRGNFPPRFSGLQFPNYSSELNVNALELDDSALYLCASSLGGAQYEQYFGPGTRLTVT.

The V gene is TRBV6-5, the J gene TRBJ1-1; a possible D gene is TRBD1 (6 bases). V lost 5 bases and J 8 bases, leaving 15 bases between the germline ends. CDR3 size: 13 residues. CDR1 is MNHEY, CDR2 SVGAGI, per germline. CDR3 region: CASSNGQHPEAFF. The CDR3 bases are TGTGCCAGCAGTAACGGACAGCACCCCGAAGCTTTCTTT.

The chain carries TRBV28 and TRBJ1-1, with D possibly matching TRBD1 (6 bases). Deletions cut 3 bases from V and 0 bases from J, with 11 bases between. The CDR3 has 15 amino acids. CDR1 MDHEN and CDR2 SYDVKM come from the germline V gene. For the CDR3, the DNA is TGTGCCAGCAGTTTGAGTCAGGGGTTGAACACTGAAGCTTTCTTT. It encodes CASSLSQGLNTEAFF.

V usage is TRBV4-2 and J usage is TRBJ1-5; D perhaps matches TRBD1 (5 bases). The ends were cut back, 1 base at V and 5 bases at J, with 15 bases in the middle. The CDR3 spans 16 residues. Per the germline V gene, CDR1 is LGHNA and CDR2 is YNFKEQ. CDR3 protein: CASSQGEGGGYQPQHF. The CDR3 nucleotides read TGTGCCAGCAGCCAAGGAGAAGGCGGGGGTTATCAGCCCCAGCATTTT.

The V call is TRBV6-5, the J call TRBJ1-2; 7 bases are shared with TRBD1. J lost 5 bases, V lost 7 bases, and 13 bases had no gene match. The CDR3 has 15 residues. CDR1 MNHEY and CDR2 SVGAGI come from the germline V gene. CDR3 residues: CASNTERQGSYGYTF. CDR3 nucleotide sequence: TGTGCCAGCAACACCGAGAGACAGGGCTCTTATGGCTACACCTTC.

Concerning this clone itself: This sample also contains other DNA sequences that code for the same CDR3. The chain has TRBV27 and TRBJ1-5, with 7 bases identical to TRBD1. J gave up 4 bases and V 7 bases, and 19 bases lay outside the gene matches. Germline V gene data show CDR1 as MNHEY and CDR2 as SMNVEV (reference sequence). CDR3 size: 18 residues. The CDR3 protein is CASTHSIGDSFWNQPQHF. Written as DNA, the CDR3 is TGTGCCAGCACCCATAGTATCGGGGACAGCTTTTGGAATCAGCCCCAGCATTTT.

CDR3 sequence (DNA): TGTGCCAGCAGCTTACGAGGGGGTGGGGAAAAACTGTTTTTT. It is translated as CASSLRGGGEKLFF. The chain employs TRBV7-9 and TRBJ1-4, with D tentatively TRBD1 (6 bases). This CDR3 has 14 residues. Trimming pared 2 bases from V and 8 bases from J, leaving 12 bases between. CDR1 and CDR2 (germline): SEHNR, FQNEAQ (reference sequence). The full variable domain, with the rest looked up from reference TRBV7-9 and TRBJ1-4, is DTGVSQNPRHKITKRGQNVTFRCDPISEHNRLYWYRQTLGQGPEFLTYFQNEAQLEKSRLLSDRFSAERPKGSFSTLEIQRTEQGDSAMYLCASSLRGGGEKLFFGSGTQLSVL.

The chain recombines TRBV15 with TRBJ2-3, with D tentatively TRBD2 (5 bases). This CDR3 spans 17 amino acids. The germline V gene has CDR1 LNHNV and CDR2 YYDKDF (reference sequence). Trimming took off 0 bases at V and 6 bases at J, with 19 bases between the two ends. The CDR3 loop reads CATSRDLPFWTGDTQYF. The CDR3 coding sequence is TGTGCCACCAGCAGAGATCTGCCTTTCTGGACTGGGGATACGCAGTATTTT.

The chain uses TRBV5-1 and TRBJ2-1; D is uncertain. The CDR3 sequence is 14 residues long. Trimming removed 0 bases at V and 8 bases at J, with 12 bases between. Looked up from germline, CDR1 is SGHRS and CDR2 is YFSETQ. CDR3 sequence (DNA): TGCGCCAGCAGCTTGGTTAGCTTCGGCGATGAGCAGTTCTTC. Encoded protein: CASSLVSFGDEQFF. Complete variable domain (other parts from reference TRBV5-1 and TRBJ2-1): KAGVTQTPRYLIKTRGQQVTLSCSPISGHRSVSWYQQTPGQGLQFLFEYFSETQRNKGNFPGRFSGRQFSNSRSEMNVSTLELGDSALYLCASSLVSFGDEQFFGPGTRLTVL.

This clone was picked up a small number of times. This chain links TRBV6-5 with TRBJ1-6; the D is unclear. This CDR3 is built from 12 residues. Germline CDR1 and CDR2: MNHEY and SVGAGI. Trimming removed 5 bases at V and 5 bases at J, with 4 bases between. CDR3 in amino acids: CASSANNSPLHF. CDR3 in DNA: TGTGCCAGCAGTGCTAATAATTCACCCCTCCACTTT.

V usage is TRBV7-2 and J usage is TRBJ1-2, with unresolved D. This CDR3 comprises 18 residues. The germline gives CDR1 SGHTA, CDR2 FQGNSA. Between the trimmed V and J ends, which lost 4 bases and 1 base, there was a span of 22 bases. This CDR3 is CASSSRGETLHDNYGYTF. CDR3 coding DNA: TGTGCCAGCAGCTCCCGCGGAGAGACGCTCCACGATAACTATGGCTACACCTTC.

V is TRBV28 and J is TRBJ1-4; D not certain. The germline gives CDR1 MDHEN, CDR2 SYDVKM. The ends were cut back, 2 bases at V and 2 bases at J, with 12 bases in the middle. CDR3 length: 16 amino acids. The CDR3 spells CASSLLGTGTNEKLFF. The CDR3 region has the DNA TGTGCCAGCAGTTTACTTGGAACGGGTACTAATGAAAAACTGTTTTTT.

The chain is built from TRBV2 and TRBJ2-3; 7 positions agree with TRBD1. Trimming at V came to 1 base and at J to 1 base, leaving 11 bases not matched to a gene. The germline V gene encodes CDR1 SNHLY and CDR2 FYNNEI. The CDR3 covers 18 residues. The CDR3 sequence is CASSEEGIVGTGTDTQYF. CDR3 nucleotide sequence: TGTGCCAGCAGTGAAGAAGGGATAGTCGGGACAGGCACAGATACGCAGTATTTT.

The chain links TRBV28 to TRBJ2-2; 8 bases are a match to TRBD1. The CDR3 has 15 residues. V trimming: 5 bases; J trimming: 5 bases; junction bases outside the gene matches: 7. CDR1 and CDR2 from the germline V gene are MDHEN and SYDVKM. In DNA form, the CDR3 reads TGTGCCAGCAGTCCGCGGGACAGGCTAACCGGGGAGCTGTTTTTT. This translates into CASSPRDRLTGELFF.

The gene calls are TRBV14 and TRBJ1-1, with D perhaps matching TRBD1 (6 bases). This CDR3 is built from 12 residues. V was cut by 0 bases and J by 11 bases, with 10 bases left in between. CDR1 is SGHDN, CDR2 FVKESK, per germline. CDR3 sequence: CASSQDAGVAFF. The CDR3 DNA is TGTGCCAGCAGCCAAGATGCAGGGGTGGCTTTCTTT.

The chain recombines TRBV7-2 with TRBJ2-3, with TRBD1 matching over 8 bases. V lost 4 bases to trimming and J lost 3 bases; unmatched junction nucleotides: 3. The CDR3 covers 14 residues. Looked up from germline, CDR1 is SGHTA and CDR2 is FQGNSA. The CDR3 DNA is TGTGCCAGCAGCTCCGGACAGGGAACAGATACGCAGTATTTT. This codes for CASSSGQGTDTQYF.